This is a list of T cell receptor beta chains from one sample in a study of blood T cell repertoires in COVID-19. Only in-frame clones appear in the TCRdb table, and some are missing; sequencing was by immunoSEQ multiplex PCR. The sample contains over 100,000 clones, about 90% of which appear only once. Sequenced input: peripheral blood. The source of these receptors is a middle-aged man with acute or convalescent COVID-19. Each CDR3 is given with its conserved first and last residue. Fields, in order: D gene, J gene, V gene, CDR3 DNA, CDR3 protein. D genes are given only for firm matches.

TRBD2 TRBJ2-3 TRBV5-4 TGTGCCAGCAGCCTAGCGGGATACACAGATACGCAGTATTTT CASSLAGYTDTQYF
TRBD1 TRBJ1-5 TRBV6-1 TGTGCCAGCAGTGAGTTGACAGGGGTCGGGCAGCCCCAGCATTTT CASSELTGVGQPQHF
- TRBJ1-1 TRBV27 TGTGCCAGCAAATTGTGGGGGGGAAACACTGAAGCTTTCTTT CASKLWGGNTEAFF
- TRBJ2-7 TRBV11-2 TGTGCCAGCAGCTCTAGCCTTCGCGAGCAGTACTTC CASSSSLREQYF
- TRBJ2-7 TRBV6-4 TGTGCCAGCAGGGACCGGGAGTTGTACGAGCAGTACTTC CASRDRELYEQYF
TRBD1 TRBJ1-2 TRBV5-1 TGCGCCAGCAGCCCACAACAGGGACAGGAGATCTATGGCTACACCTTC CASSPQQGQEIYGYTF
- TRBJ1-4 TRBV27 TGTGCCAGCAGTTTCCAGGGTACTAATGAAAAACTGTTTTTT CASSFQGTNEKLFF
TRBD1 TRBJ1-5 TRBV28 TGTGCCAGCAGTCTCCCTGGACCTGGACAGGATCGTCAGCCCCAGCATTTT CASSLPGPGQDRQPQHF
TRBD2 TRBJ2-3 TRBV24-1 TGTGCCACCAGTGATCCCGGAACGGGCACGCGGGGGACGCAGTATTTT CATSDPGTGTRGTQYF
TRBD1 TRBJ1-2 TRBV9 TGTGCCAGCAGCGCGGCCCAGGGGGCGCTTGGCTACACCTTC CASSAAQGALGYTF
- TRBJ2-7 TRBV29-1 TGCAGCGTTGAAGATGTTTACAGGGTGTACTTC CSVEDVYRVYF
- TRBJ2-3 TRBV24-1 TGTGCCACCAGTGATTTGCAGGGGAAGGCAGATACGCAGTATTTT CATSDLQGKADTQYF
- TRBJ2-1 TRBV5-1 TGCGCCAGCAGCTTGGCACTCCCAAATGAGCAGTTCTTC CASSLALPNEQFF
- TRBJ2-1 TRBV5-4 TGTGCCAGCAGCTTGGAAACTAACCTTCCCGAGCAGTTCTTC CASSLETNLPEQFF
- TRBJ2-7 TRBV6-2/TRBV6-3 TGTGCCAGCAGTCACACGGGTGACGAGCAGTACTTC CASSHTGDEQYF
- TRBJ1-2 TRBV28 TGTGCCAGCAGTTTAATACGGGTACGTGGCTACACCTTC CASSLIRVRGYTF
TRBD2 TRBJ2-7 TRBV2 TGTGCCAGCAGTGAAGCGCTCGGGACTAGGGTGTACGAGCAGTACTTC CASSEALGTRVYEQYF
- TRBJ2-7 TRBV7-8 TGTGCCAGCAGCTTAGACCGGTCCCAAACCTACGAGCAGTACTTC CASSLDRSQTYEQYF
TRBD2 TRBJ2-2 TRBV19 TGTGCCAGTAGTACAGGACTAGCCTCCCACGGAGGGGAGCTGTTTTTT CASSTGLASHGGELFF
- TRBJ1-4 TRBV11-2 TGTGCCAGCAGACCACAGGGACGGGAAAAACTGTTTTTT CASRPQGREKLFF
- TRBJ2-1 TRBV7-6 TGTGCCAGCAGCTTAGAGGCGCCAGGGGGGAGCTCCTACAATGAGCAGTTCTTC CASSLEAPGGSSYNEQFF
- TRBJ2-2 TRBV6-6 TGTGCCAGCAGTCGACAGGTTCAGGCGCAGACCGGGGAGCTGTTTTTT CASSRQVQAQTGELFF
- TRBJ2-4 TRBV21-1 TGTGCCAGCAGCAAAGTCAGCGGACAGGGGCATCTCCTAGCCAAAAACATTCAGTACTTC CASSKVSGQGHLLAKNIQYF
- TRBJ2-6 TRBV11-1 TGTGCCAGCAGCCTAAGGCAGGGTGGGGCCAACGTCCTGACTTTC CASSLRQGGANVLTF